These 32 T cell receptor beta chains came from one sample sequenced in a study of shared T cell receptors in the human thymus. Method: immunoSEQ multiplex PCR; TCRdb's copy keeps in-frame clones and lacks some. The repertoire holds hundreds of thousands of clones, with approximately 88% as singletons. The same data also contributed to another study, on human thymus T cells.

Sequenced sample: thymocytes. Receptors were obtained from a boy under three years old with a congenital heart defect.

The CDR3 DNA reads TGTGCCAGTAGTTCGAGGGCCACTAACTATGGCTACACCTTC. Its protein is CASSSRATNYGYTF. The V gene is TRBV19, the J gene TRBJ1-2; D is undetermined. From germline, CDR1 is LNHDA and CDR2 SQIVND (reference sequence). This CDR3 contains 14 residues. Deletions cut 5 bases from V and 0 bases from J, with 10 bases between.

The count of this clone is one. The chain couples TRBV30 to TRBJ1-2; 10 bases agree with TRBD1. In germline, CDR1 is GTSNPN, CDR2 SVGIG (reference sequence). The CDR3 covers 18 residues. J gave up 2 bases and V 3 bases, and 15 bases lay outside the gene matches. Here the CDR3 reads CAWSAPVTGGSRNYGYTF. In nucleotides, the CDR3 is TGTGCCTGGAGCGCCCCCGTGACAGGGGGCTCCCGAAACTATGGCTACACCTTC.

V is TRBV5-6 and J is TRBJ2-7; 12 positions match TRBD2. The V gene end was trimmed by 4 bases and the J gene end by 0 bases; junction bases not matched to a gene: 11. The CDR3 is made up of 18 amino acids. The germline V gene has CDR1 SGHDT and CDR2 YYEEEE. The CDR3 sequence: CASSQTTSGRSHSYEQYF. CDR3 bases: TGTGCCAGCAGCCAGACAACTAGCGGGAGGTCGCACTCCTACGAGCAGTACTTC.

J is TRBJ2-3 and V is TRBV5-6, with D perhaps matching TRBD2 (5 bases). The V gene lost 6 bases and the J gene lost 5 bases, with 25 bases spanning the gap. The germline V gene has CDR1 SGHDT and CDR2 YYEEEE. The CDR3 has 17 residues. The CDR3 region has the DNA TGTGCCAGCAACCACCCCGCGACTAAAGCGGCCGAAGATACGCAGTATTTT. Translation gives CASNHPATKAAEDTQYF.

The CDR3 protein is CASSSTRSGRSNEQFF. CDR3 in DNA: TGTGCCAGCAGCTCCACCAGGAGCGGGAGATCAAATGAGCAGTTCTTC. This chain connects TRBV7-2 to TRBJ2-1, with 8 bases aligning to TRBD2. From germline, CDR1 is SGHTA and CDR2 FQGNSA. The trim removed 4 bases at V and 7 bases at J, leaving 12 bases unmatched. The CDR3 totals 16 residues.

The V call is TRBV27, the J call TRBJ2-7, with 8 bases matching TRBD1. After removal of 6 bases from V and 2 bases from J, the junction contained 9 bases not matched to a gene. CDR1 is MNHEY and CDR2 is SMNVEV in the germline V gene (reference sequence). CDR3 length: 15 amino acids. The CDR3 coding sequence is TGTGCCAGCAGGGCCGGGACAGGATTGACCTACGAGCAGTACTTC. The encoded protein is CASRAGTGLTYEQYF.

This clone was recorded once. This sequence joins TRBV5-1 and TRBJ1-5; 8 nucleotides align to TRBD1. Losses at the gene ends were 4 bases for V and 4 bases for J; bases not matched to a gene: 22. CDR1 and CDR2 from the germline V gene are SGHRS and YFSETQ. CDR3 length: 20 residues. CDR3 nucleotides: TGCGCCAGCAGCATCCAGGCCGGCGGGGACAGGAGAAGCCCAAATCAGCCCCAGCATTTT. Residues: CASSIQAGGDRRSPNQPQHF.

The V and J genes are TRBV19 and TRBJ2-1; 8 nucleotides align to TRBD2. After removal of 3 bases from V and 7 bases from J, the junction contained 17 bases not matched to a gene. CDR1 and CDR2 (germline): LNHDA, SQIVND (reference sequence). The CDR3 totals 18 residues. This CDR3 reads CASSILPGLGASWNEQFF. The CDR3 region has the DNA TGTGCCAGTAGTATCCTCCCGGGACTAGGGGCTTCGTGGAATGAGCAGTTCTTC.

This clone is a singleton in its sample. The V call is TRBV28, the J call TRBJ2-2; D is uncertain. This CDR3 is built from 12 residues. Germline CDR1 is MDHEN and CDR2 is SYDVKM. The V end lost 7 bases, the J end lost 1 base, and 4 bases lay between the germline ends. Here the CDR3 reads CASTKNTGELFF. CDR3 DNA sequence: TGTGCCAGCACCAAGAACACCGGGGAGCTGTTTTTT.

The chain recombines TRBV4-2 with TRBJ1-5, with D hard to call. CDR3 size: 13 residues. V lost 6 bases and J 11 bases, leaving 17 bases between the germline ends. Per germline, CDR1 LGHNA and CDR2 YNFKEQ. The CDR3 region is CASRHGPGGTQHF. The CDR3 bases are TGTGCCAGCAGACACGGTCCCGGCGGCACCCAGCATTTT.

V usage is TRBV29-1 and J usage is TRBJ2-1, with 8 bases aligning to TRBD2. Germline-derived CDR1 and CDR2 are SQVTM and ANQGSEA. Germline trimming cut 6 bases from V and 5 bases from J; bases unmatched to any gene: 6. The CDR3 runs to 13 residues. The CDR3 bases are TGCAGCGTGTTAGCGGGAAAGGACAATGAGCAGTTCTTC. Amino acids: CSVLAGKDNEQFF.

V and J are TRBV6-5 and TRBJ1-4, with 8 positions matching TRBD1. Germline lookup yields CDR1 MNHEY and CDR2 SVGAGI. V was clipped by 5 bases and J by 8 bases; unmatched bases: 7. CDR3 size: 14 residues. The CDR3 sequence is CASSTTGEGEKLFF. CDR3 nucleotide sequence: TGTGCCAGCAGTACGACAGGGGAAGGAGAAAAACTGTTTTTT.

The CDR3 DNA reads as TGCGCCAGCAGCCAAGATCGAGGACTAGCGGGAACAACGCAGTATTTT. It codes for CASSQDRGLAGTTQYF. This rearrangement joins TRBV4-3 to TRBJ2-3; 12 positions match TRBD2. The CDR3 is 16 residues long. The ends lost 0 bases at V and 9 bases at J; junction bases unmatched: 7. Germline V gene lookup returns CDR1 LGHNA and CDR2 YSLEER.

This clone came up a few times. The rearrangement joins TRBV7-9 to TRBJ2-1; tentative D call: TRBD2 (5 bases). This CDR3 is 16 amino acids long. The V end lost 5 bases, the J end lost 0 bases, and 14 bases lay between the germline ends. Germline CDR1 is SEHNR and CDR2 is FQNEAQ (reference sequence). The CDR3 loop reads CASSGPRLPSYNEQFF. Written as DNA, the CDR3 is TGTGCCAGCAGCGGACCGAGACTACCCTCCTACAATGAGCAGTTCTTC.

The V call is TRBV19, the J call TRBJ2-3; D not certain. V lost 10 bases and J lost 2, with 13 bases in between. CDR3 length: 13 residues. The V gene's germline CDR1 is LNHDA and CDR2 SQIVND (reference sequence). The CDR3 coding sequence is TGTGCCACCTCGCTAGGCACCACAGATACGCAGTATTTT. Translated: CATSLGTTDTQYF.

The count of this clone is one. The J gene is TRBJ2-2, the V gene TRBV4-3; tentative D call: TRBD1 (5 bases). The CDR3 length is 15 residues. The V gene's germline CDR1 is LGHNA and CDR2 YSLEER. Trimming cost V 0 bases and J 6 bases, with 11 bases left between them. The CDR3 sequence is CASSQEGRRAGELFF. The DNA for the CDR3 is TGCGCCAGCAGCCAAGAGGGGCGAAGGGCCGGGGAGCTGTTTTTT.

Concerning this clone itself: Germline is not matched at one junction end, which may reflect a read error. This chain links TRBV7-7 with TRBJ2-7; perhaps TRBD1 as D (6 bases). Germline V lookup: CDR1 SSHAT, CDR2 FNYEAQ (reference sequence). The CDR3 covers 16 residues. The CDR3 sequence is CASSLAGVSFFNEQYF. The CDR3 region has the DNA TGTGCTAGCAGCTTAGCAGGGGTTTCCTTCTTTAACGAGCAGTACTTC.

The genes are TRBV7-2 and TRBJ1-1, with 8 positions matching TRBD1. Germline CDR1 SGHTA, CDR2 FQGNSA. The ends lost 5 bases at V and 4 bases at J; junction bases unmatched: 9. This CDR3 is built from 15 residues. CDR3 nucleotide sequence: TGTGCCAGCAGCCCTCGGACAGGGTTGGCCACTGAAGCTTTCTTT. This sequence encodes CASSPRTGLATEAFF.

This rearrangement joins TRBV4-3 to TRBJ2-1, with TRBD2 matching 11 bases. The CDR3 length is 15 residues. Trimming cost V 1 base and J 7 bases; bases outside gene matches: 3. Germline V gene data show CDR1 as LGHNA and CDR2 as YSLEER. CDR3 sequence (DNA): TGCGCCAGCAGCCAAGGGACTAGCGGGCGGAATGAGCAGTTCTTC. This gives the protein CASSQGTSGRNEQFF.

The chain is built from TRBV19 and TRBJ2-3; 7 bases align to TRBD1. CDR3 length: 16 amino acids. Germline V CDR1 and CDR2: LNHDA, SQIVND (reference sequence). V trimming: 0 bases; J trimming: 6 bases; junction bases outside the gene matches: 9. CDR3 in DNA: TGTGCCAGTAGTATAGATCTGGGACAGCCAGCTGATACGCAGTATTTT. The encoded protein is CASSIDLGQPADTQYF.

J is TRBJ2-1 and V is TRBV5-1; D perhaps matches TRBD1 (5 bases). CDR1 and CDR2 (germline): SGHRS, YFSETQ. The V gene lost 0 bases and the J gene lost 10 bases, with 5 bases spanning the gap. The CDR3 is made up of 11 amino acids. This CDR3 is CASSLEGEQFF. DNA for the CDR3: TGCGCCAGCAGCTTGGAGGGGGAGCAGTTCTTC.

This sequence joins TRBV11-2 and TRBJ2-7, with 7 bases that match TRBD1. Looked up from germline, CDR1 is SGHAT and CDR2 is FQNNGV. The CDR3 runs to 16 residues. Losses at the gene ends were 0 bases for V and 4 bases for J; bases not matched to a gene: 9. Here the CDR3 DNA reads TGTGCCAGCAGCTTAGACGAGGGGGCGCGAGGGTACGAGCAGTACTTC. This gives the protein CASSLDEGARGYEQYF.

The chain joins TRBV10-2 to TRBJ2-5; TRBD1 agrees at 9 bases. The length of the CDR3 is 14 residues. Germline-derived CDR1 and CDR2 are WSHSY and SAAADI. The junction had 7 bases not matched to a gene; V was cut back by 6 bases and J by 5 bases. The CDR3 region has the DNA TGCGCCAGCAGGATGACAGGGGGTACGGAGACCCAGTACTTC. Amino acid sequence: CASRMTGGTETQYF.

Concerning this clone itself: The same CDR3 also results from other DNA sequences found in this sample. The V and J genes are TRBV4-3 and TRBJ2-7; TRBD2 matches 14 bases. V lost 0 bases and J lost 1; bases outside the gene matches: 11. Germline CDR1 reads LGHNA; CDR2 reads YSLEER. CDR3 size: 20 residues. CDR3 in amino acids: CASSQDVSGLAGARSYEQYF. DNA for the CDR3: TGCGCCAGCAGCCAAGATGTATCGGGACTAGCGGGAGCAAGGTCCTACGAGCAGTACTTC.

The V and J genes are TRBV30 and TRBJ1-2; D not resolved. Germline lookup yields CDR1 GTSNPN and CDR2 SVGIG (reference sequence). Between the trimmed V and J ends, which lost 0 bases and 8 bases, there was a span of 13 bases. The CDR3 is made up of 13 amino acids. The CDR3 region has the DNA TGTGCCTGGAGTGTTAAGCGAGGGCGCGGCTACACCTTC. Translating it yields CAWSVKRGRGYTF.

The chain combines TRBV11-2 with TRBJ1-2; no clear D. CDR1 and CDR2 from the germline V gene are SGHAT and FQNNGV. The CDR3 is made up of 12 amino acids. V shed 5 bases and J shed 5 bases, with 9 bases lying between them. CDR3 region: CASSPIAYGYTF. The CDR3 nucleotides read TGTGCCAGCAGCCCTATAGCTTATGGCTACACCTTC.

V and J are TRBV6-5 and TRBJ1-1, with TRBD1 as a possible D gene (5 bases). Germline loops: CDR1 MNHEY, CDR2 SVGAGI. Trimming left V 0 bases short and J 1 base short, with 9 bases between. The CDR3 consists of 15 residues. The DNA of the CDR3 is TGTGCCAGCAGTTACTCGGACGGGGGGAACACTGAAGCTTTCTTT. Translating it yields CASSYSDGGNTEAFF.

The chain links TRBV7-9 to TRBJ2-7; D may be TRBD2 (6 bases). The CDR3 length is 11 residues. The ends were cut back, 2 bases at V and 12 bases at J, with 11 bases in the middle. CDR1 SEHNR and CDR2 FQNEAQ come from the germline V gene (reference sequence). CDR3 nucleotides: TGTGCCAGCAGCTTAACTGGGACTTCGTACTTC. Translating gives CASSLTGTSYF. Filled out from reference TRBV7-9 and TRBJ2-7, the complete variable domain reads DTGVSQNPRHKITKRGQNVTFRCDPISEHNRLYWYRQTLGQGPEFLTYFQNEAQLEKSRLLSDRFSAERPKGSFSTLEIQRTEQGDSAMYLCASSLTGTSYFGPGTRLTVT.

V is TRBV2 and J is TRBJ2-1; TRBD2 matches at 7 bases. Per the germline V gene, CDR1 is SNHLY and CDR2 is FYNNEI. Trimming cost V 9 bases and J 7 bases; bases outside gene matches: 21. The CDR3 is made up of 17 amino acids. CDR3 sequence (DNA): TGTGCCAGTGCCGGGACGGAAGGGGAGCGGGGAGGGAATGAGCAGTTCTTC. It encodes CASAGTEGERGGNEQFF.

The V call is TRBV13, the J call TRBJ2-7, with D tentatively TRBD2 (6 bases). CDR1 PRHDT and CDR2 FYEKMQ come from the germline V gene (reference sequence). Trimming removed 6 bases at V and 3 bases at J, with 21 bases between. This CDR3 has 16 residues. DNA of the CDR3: TGTGCCAGCAGGATGGGAGGAGCTTGGGGAGACTACGAGCAGTACTTC. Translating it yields CASRMGGAWGDYEQYF.

CDR3 in DNA: TGCGCCAGCAGACTCCGGGACAGGGCGACCGAGCAGTACTTC. Translation: CASRLRDRATEQYF. V gene TRBV5-1 combines with J gene TRBJ2-7; 9 bases fit TRBD1. Germline V gene data show CDR1 as SGHRS and CDR2 as YFSETQ. This CDR3 has 14 amino acids. V was pared by 5 bases and J by 6 bases, with 9 bases of the junction left unmatched.

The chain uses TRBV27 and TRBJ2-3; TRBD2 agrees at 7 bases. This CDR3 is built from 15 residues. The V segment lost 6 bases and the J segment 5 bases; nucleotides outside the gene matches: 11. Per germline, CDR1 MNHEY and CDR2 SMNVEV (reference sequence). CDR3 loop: CASRGGREPRDTQYF. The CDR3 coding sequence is TGTGCCAGCAGGGGTGGGAGGGAGCCTAGAGATACGCAGTATTTT.